The rows below give T cell receptor beta chains drawn from one sample of a study of TIL therapy for anti-PD-1-resistant metastatic lung cancer. Using immunoSEQ multiplex PCR, the repertoire was profiled, and TCRdb retains in-frame clones only, with some absent. The repertoire consists of tens of thousands of clones, with approximately 86% occurring once and the leading ten covering less than 6%. This specimen was blood, taken at baseline. These receptors were obtained from a person aged 25-85 years with non-small cell lung cancer. CDR3s include the opening cysteine and the closing phenylalanine or tryptophan. A D gene is named only where the DNA matches it firmly.

j_gene: TRBJ2-3
d_gene: -
v_gene: TRBV5-8
CDR3aa: CASSPGQFSVTDTQYF

j_gene: TRBJ2-7
d_gene: TRBD1
v_gene: TRBV28
CDR3aa: CASSLSGQGAYEQYF

j_gene: TRBJ2-3
d_gene: -
v_gene: TRBV29-1
CDR3aa: CSVVGPGHTDTQYF

j_gene: TRBJ2-4
d_gene: TRBD1
v_gene: TRBV6-5
CDR3aa: CASSYSRQGYIQYF

j_gene: TRBJ1-2
d_gene: -
v_gene: TRBV7-2
CDR3aa: CASSLVRGRGYTF

j_gene: TRBJ1-5
d_gene: -
v_gene: TRBV27
CDR3aa: CASSPGLGQPQHF

j_gene: TRBJ2-7
d_gene: -
v_gene: TRBV11-2
CDR3aa: CASSLGLYEQYF

j_gene: TRBJ2-5
d_gene: TRBD2
v_gene: TRBV6-2/TRBV6-3
CDR3aa: CASSTGSGGIRETQYF

j_gene: TRBJ1-4
d_gene: TRBD1
v_gene: TRBV4-3
CDR3aa: CASSQSPGQGGEKLFF

j_gene: TRBJ2-1
d_gene: TRBD2
v_gene: TRBV11-3
CDR3aa: CASSYGVAGGAGEQFF

j_gene: TRBJ1-4
d_gene: -
v_gene: TRBV6-1
CDR3aa: CASSEYRYNEKLFF

j_gene: TRBJ2-3
d_gene: TRBD2
v_gene: TRBV5-5
CDR3aa: CASSVAGSGGAGDTQYF

j_gene: TRBJ2-7
d_gene: -
v_gene: TRBV5-1
CDR3aa: CASSLEPWTIYEQYF

j_gene: TRBJ2-5
d_gene: -
v_gene: TRBV28
CDR3aa: CASSIRGPGWTQYF

j_gene: TRBJ2-3
d_gene: TRBD2
v_gene: TRBV5-1
CDR3aa: CASSFFGSGRTDTQYF

j_gene: TRBJ1-2
d_gene: TRBD1
v_gene: TRBV4-3
CDR3aa: CASSQDRTGGIWGGYTF

j_gene: TRBJ1-6
d_gene: -
v_gene: TRBV5-4
CDR3aa: CASSGGNSPLHF

j_gene: TRBJ2-6
d_gene: -
v_gene: TRBV5-5
CDR3aa: CASSVDIAGANVLTF

j_gene: TRBJ1-1
d_gene: TRBD1
v_gene: TRBV2
CDR3aa: CASRDGQGEAFF

j_gene: TRBJ2-5
d_gene: -
v_gene: TRBV14
CDR3aa: CASSQGWGEETQYF

j_gene: TRBJ1-1
d_gene: TRBD1
v_gene: TRBV19
CDR3aa: CASTEGQHTEAFF

j_gene: TRBJ2-5
d_gene: TRBD2
v_gene: TRBV28
CDR3aa: CASSKLAEKGETQYF

j_gene: TRBJ1-5
d_gene: TRBD1
v_gene: TRBV3-1/TRBV3-2
CDR3aa: CASSPQGGNQPQHF

j_gene: TRBJ2-7
d_gene: -
v_gene: TRBV4-3
CDR3aa: CASSQEGGYEQYF

j_gene: TRBJ1-6
d_gene: TRBD1
v_gene: TRBV29-1
CDR3aa: CSVLTGGNNSPLHF

j_gene: TRBJ1-6
d_gene: -
v_gene: TRBV5-1
CDR3aa: CASSLVSGGDNSPLHF

j_gene: TRBJ2-3
d_gene: TRBD2
v_gene: TRBV14
CDR3aa: CASSQGASGGGTDTQYF

j_gene: TRBJ2-1
d_gene: -
v_gene: TRBV21-1
CDR3aa: CASSRRLAGGPYNEQFF

j_gene: TRBJ1-2
d_gene: -
v_gene: TRBV9
CDR3aa: CASSVFPEPYGYTF

j_gene: TRBJ2-3
d_gene: TRBD1
v_gene: TRBV3-1/TRBV3-2
CDR3aa: CASSQTDRGLSSTDTQYF

j_gene: TRBJ1-2
d_gene: -
v_gene: TRBV4-2
CDR3aa: CASSQGWQEPNYGYTF